This T cell receptor (beta chain) was retrieved from a study of technical replicates of blood from a handful of donors. The length of the CDR3 is 15 residues. CDR1 and CDR2 from the germline V gene are MDHEN and SYDVKM. V shed 6 bases, J shed 5 bases, and the junction held 6 bases outside the gene matches. Method: immunoSEQ multiplex PCR; TCRdb's copy keeps in-frame clones and lacks some. The top ten clones hold around 0.18% of a sample with 65,000 to 95,000 clones, approximately 97% of them seen once. The chain couples TRBV28 to TRBJ2-1; 11 bases match TRBD2. The source material was T cells isolated from PBMCs. This sequence originates from a human donor in good health. The DNA for the CDR3 is TGTGCCAGCAGATACGGGACTAGCGGAAACAATGAGCAGTTCTTC. This translates into CASRYGTSGNNEQFF.